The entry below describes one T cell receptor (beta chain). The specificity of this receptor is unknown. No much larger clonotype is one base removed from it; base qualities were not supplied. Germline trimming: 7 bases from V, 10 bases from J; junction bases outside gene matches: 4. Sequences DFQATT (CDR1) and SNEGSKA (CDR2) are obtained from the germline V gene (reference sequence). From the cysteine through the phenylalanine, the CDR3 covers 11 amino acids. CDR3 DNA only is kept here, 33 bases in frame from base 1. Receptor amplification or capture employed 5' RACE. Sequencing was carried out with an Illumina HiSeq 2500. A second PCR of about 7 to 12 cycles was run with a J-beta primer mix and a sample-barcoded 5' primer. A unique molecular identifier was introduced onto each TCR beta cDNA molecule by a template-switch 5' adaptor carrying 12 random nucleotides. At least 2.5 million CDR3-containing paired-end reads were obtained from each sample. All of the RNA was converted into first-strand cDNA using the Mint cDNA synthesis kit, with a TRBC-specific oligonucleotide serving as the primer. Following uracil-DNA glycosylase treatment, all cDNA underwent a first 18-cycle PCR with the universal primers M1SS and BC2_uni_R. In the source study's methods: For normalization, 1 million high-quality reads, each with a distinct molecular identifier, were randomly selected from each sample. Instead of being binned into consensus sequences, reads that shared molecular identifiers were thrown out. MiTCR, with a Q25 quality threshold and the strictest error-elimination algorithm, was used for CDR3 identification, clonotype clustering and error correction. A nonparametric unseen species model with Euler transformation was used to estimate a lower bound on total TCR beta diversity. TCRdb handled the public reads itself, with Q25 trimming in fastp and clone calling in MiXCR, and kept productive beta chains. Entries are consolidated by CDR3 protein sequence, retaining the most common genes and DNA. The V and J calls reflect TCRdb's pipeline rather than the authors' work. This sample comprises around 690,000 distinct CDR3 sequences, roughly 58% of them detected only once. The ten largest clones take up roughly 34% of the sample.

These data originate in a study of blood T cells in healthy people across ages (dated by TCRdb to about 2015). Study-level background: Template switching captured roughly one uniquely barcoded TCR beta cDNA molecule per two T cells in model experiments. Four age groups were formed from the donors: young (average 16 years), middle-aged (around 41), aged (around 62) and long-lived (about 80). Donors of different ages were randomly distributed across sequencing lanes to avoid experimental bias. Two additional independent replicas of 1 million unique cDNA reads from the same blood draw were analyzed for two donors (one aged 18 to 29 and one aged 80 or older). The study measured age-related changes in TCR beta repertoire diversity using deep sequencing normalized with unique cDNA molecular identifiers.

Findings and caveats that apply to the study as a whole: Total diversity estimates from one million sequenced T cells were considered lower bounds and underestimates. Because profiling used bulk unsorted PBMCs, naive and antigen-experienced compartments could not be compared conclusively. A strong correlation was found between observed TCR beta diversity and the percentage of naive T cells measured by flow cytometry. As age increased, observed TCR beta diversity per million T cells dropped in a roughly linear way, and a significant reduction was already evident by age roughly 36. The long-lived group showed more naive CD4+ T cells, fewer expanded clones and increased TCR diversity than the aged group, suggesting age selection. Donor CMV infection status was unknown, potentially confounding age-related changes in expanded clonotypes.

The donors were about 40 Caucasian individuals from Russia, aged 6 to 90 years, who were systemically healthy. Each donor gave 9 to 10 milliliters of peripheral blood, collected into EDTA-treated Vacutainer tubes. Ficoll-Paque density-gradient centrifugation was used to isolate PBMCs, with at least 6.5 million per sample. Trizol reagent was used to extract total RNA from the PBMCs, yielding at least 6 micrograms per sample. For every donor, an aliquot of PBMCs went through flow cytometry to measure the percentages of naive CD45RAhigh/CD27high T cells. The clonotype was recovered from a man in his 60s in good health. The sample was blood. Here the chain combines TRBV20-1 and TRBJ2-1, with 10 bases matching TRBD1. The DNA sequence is TGCAGTGGACAGGGGGCTGACGAGCAGTTCTTC. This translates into CSGQGADEQFF.